The 11 T cell receptor beta chains listed next were all sequenced from one sample in a study. MiXCR, run by TCRdb on the 5' RACE reads, gives a single entry per CDR3 protein. Here the sample spans 7,400 or so distinct CDR3 sequences, around 40% being singletons. Sequences were obtained from memory CD4+ T cells sorted from blood. Regarding subset: memory CD4+ T cells, CD4+CD45RO+CD25-. Every receptor here comes from a female donor with breast cancer.

The rearrangement uses TRBV12-3 or TRBV12-4 and TRBJ1-5; 9 bases are shared with TRBD1. V lost 1 base, J lost 7 bases, and 2 bases stayed unmatched. There are 14 residues in the CDR3. CDR3 loop: CASSLVGQGQPQHF. CDR3 sequence (DNA): TGTGCCAGCAGTTTAGTGGGACAGGGACAGCCCCAGCATTTT.

This chain joins TRBV11-1 and TRBJ1-1, with no clear D. V was trimmed by 6 bases and J by 8 bases, leaving 10 bases between them. Per the germline V gene, CDR1 is SGHAT and CDR2 is FQDESV (reference sequence). The CDR3 has 11 residues. CDR3 nucleotide sequence: TGTGCCAGCAGTCCGGCGACCGAAGCTTTCTTT. Translating it yields CASSPATEAFF.

The rearrangement uses TRBV7-2 and TRBJ2-7, with a possible D match to TRBD1 (6 bases). Trimming removed 2 bases at V and 3 bases at J, with 14 bases between. Germline assignment: CDR1 SGHTA and CDR2 FQGNSA. The CDR3 consists of 15 residues. The CDR3 nucleotides read TGTGCCAGCAGCTTAAGTCGGGACACCTACTACGAGCAGTACTTC. It specifies CASSLSRDTYYEQYF.

The J gene is TRBJ2-6, the V gene TRBV19, with D uncertain. The CDR3 runs to 15 residues. The germline V and J ends were trimmed by 1 base and 0 bases, with 4 bases remaining between them. The V gene's germline CDR1 is LNHDA and CDR2 SQIVND (reference sequence). CDR3 amino acids: CASSIALSGANVLTF. The CDR3 DNA sequence: TGTGCCAGTAGTATAGCTCTCTCTGGGGCCAACGTCCTGACTTTC.

This clonotype was seen a single time. The chain couples TRBV12-3 or TRBV12-4 to TRBJ1-2; D gene uncertain. V shed 3 bases and J shed 2 bases, with 7 bases lying between them. The CDR3 contains 13 residues. CDR3 protein: CASSLTENYGYTF. CDR3 coding DNA: TGTGCCAGCAGTTTGACGGAGAACTATGGCTACACCTTC.

There are a few counts of this clonotype. The chain has TRBV4-1 and TRBJ2-3; a possible D gene is TRBD2 (5 bases). CDR1 is MGHRA and CDR2 is YSYEKL in the germline V gene. The CDR3 is 14 amino acids. V dropped 8 bases and J dropped 6 bases, with 18 bases sitting between them. The CDR3 DNA follows: TGCGCCAGCTCATTACTAGAGAGGTTGGATACGCAGTATTTT. It translates to CASSLLERLDTQYF.

Of note for this clonotype: The junction departs from the called germline gene at one end, perhaps through a read error. The J gene is TRBJ2-2, the V gene TRBV6-5; TRBD2 is a possible D gene (5 bases). CDR3 length: 14 residues. Germline CDR1 MNHEY, CDR2 SVGAGI. In DNA, the CDR3 is TGTGCCAGCAGTCCGGACTGGAACACCGGAGAGCTGTTTTTT. It encodes CASSPDWNTGELFF.

A remark on this clonotype: The junction does not match germline at one end; this may be a read error. J is TRBJ1-1 and V is TRBV5-1, with unresolved D. There are 14 residues in the CDR3. CDR1 and CDR2 (germline): SGHRS, YFSETQ. The DNA of the CDR3 is TGCGCCAGCAGCTTGGCCACAGTGAACACTGAAACTTTCTTT. Its protein is CASSLATVNTETFF.

As concerns this clonotype: A much larger clone lies a single base off, so this may be a read error. This sequence joins TRBV2 and TRBJ2-7; D might be TRBD1 (7 bases). Trimming cost V 10 bases and J 1 base, with 20 bases left between them. Germline loops: CDR1 SNHLY, CDR2 FYNNEI. This CDR3 contains 15 residues. CDR3 DNA: TGTGCCAACAAGGAGGGGGCCGACAGATCCTACGAGCAGTACTTC. The encoded protein is CANKEGADRSYEQYF. Together with reference TRBV2 and TRBJ2-7, the CDR3 gives the full variable domain: EPEVTQTPSHQVTQMGQEVILRCVPISNHLYFYWYRQILGQKVEFLVSFYNNEISEKSEIFDDQFSVERPDGSNFTLKIRSTKLEDSAMYFCANKEGADRSYEQYFGPGTRLTVT.

CDR3 DNA sequence: TGTGCCTGGAGTGGAACTAAGGTGGCCGGGGCCAACGTCCTGACTTTC. Protein product: CAWSGTKVAGANVLTF. The genes are TRBV30 and TRBJ2-6; no definite D call. Germline loops: CDR1 GTSNPN, CDR2 SVGIG (reference sequence). The CDR3 runs 16 residues. V was trimmed by 1 base and J by 4 bases, leaving 14 bases between them.

The J gene is TRBJ2-5, the V gene TRBV10-3; D is perhaps TRBD1 or TRBD2 (5 bases each). Trimming removed 3 bases from V and 0 bases from J, with 11 bases in between. Germline values: CDR1 ENHRY, CDR2 SYGVKD. The CDR3 spans 15 residues. The CDR3 region is CAISDPGTDQETQYF. The CDR3 nucleotides read TGTGCCATCAGTGATCCCGGGACGGACCAAGAGACCCAGTACTTC.